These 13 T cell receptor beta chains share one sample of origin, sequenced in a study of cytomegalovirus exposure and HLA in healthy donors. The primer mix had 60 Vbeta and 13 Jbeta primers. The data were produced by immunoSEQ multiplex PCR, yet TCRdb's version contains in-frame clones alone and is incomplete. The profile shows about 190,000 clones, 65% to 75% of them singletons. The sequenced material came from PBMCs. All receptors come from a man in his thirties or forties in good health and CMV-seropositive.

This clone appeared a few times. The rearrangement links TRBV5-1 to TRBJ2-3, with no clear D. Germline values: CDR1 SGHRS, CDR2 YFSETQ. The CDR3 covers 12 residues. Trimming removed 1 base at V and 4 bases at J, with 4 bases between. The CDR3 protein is CASSLTADTQYF. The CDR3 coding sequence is TGCGCCAGCAGCTTGACGGCAGATACGCAGTATTTT.

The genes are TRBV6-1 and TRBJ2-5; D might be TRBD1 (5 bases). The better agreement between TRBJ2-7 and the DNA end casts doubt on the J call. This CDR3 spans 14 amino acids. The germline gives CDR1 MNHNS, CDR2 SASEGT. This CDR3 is CASSVVGRTYEQYF. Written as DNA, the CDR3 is TGTGCCAGCAGTGTCGTGGGGCGAACCTACGAGCAGTACTTC.

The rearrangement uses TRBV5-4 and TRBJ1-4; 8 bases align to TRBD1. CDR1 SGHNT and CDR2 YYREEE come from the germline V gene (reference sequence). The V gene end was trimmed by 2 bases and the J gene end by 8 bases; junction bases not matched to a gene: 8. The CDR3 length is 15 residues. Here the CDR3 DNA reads TGTGCCAGCAGCTTAAGAGGACAGGGACGGGAAAAACTGTTTTTT. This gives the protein CASSLRGQGREKLFF.

Here the CDR3 DNA reads TGTGCCATCAGTGGCTCTAGCGGGGGCCAGTCCTACAATGAGCAGTTCTTC. This encodes CAISGSSGGQSYNEQFF. The V gene is TRBV10-3, the J gene TRBJ2-1; 10 nucleotides line up with TRBD2. Trimming at V came to 4 bases and at J to 1 base, leaving 7 bases not matched to a gene. The V gene's germline CDR1 is ENHRY and CDR2 SYGVKD. This CDR3 comprises 17 residues.

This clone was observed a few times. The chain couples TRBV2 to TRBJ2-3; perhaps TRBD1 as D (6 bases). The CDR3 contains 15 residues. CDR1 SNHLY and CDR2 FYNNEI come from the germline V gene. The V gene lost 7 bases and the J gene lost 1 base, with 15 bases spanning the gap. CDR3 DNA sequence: TGTGCCAGCACTCCGAACAGGGTCGGCACAGATACGCAGTATTTT. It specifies CASTPNRVGTDTQYF.

CDR3: CASSLQGASNQPQHF. The CDR3 DNA follows: TGTGCCAGCAGCTTACAAGGGGCCAGCAATCAGCCCCAGCATTTT. The genes are TRBV7-2 and TRBJ1-5; D is possibly TRBD1 (5 bases). The CDR3 is made up of 15 amino acids. V was shortened by 2 bases and J by 1 base, with 9 bases between the two germline ends. Germline values: CDR1 SGHTA, CDR2 FQGNSA.

The CDR3 DNA reads as TGTGCCAGCAGCGCGGGGTATTGGACTGAAGCTTTCTTT. This encodes CASSAGYWTEAFF. The rearrangement joins TRBV7-6 to TRBJ1-1, with D uncertain. The ends were cut back, 5 bases at V and 5 bases at J, with 12 bases in the middle. The V gene's germline CDR1 is SGHVS and CDR2 FNYEAQ. CDR3 length equals 13 residues.

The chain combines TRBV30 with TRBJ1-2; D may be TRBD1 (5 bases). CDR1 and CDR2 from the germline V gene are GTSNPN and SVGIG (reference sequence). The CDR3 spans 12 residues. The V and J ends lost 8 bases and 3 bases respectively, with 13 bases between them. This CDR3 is CAILREDYGYTF. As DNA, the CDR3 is TGTGCCATACTCAGGGAGGACTATGGCTACACCTTC. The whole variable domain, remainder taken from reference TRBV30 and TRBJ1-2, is SQTIHQWPATLVQPVGSPLSLECTVEGTSNPNLYWYRQAAGRGLQLLFYSVGIGQISSEVPQNLSASRPQDRQFILSSKKLLLSDSGFYLCAILREDYGYTFGSGTRLTVV.

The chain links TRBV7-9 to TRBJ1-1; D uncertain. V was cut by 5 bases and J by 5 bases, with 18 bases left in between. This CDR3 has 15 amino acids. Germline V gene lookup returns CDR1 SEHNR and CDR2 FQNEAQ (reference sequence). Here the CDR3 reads CASSPSSGIETEAFF. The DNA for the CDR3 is TGTGCCAGCAGCCCATCCTCGGGGATAGAAACTGAAGCTTTCTTT.

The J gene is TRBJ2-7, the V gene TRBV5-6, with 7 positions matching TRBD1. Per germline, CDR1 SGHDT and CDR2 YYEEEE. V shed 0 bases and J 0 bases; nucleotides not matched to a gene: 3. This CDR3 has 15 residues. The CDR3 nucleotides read TGTGCCAGCAGCTTGGGGGCAGGGGGCTCCTACGAGCAGTACTTC. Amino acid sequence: CASSLGAGGSYEQYF.

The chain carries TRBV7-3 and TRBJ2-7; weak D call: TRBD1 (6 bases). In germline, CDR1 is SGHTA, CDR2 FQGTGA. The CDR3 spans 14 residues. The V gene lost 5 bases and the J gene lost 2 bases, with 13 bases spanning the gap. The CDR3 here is CASSAGTSPYEQYF. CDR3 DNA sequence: TGTGCCAGCAGCGCCGGGACAAGCCCCTACGAGCAGTACTTC.

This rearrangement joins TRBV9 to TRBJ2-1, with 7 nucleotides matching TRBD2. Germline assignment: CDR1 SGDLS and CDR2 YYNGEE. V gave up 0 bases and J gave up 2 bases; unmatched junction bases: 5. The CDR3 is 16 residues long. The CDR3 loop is CASSVGDGRPYNEQFF. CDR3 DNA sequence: TGTGCCAGCAGCGTAGGAGACGGGAGGCCCTACAATGAGCAGTTCTTC. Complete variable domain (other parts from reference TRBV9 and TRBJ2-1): DSGVTQTPKHLITATGQRVTLRCSPRSGDLSVYWYQQSLDQGLQFLIQYYNGEERAKGNILERFSAQQFPDLHSELNLSSLELGDSALYFCASSVGDGRPYNEQFFGPGTRLTVL.

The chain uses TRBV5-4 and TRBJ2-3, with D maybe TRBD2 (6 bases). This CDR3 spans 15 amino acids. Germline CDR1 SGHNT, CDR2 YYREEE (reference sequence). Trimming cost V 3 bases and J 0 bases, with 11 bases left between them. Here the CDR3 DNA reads TGTGCCAGCAGCTCTCAAAGCGGGAGCACAGATACGCAGTATTTT. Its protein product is CASSSQSGSTDTQYF.